This T cell receptor beta chain was sequenced during a study of blood T cells in healthy people across ages. Study at large: Using template switching, researchers captured about one barcoded beta molecule for each two T cells.

Through a sample-barcoded 5' primer and a J-beta primer mix, a second PCR was run for about 6 to 11 cycles. Each cDNA molecule was tagged by a template-switch adaptor that had 12 random nucleotides. Via MiXCR, TCRdb re-called the 5' RACE reads, giving one row per CDR3 protein. Of about 2 million distinct CDR3 sequences detected, around half appear once; the ten largest clones hold over 2%. Regarding this clonotype: Its antigen is unidentified.

Whole-study results and caveats: Long-lived donors carried more naive CD4+ cells and greater diversity than aged donors.

Trimming removed 4 bases at V and 0 bases at J, with 22 bases between. Looked up from germline, CDR1 is SGHTA and CDR2 is FQGNSA. The CDR3 is 18 amino acids. The chain uses TRBV7-2 and TRBJ2-7; D unresolved. Sequencing was performed on blood. This receptor was obtained from a woman in her forties in good health. The CDR3 loop reads CASSSLPPKNSGSYEQYF. The DNA of the CDR3 is TGTGCCAGCAGCTCCCTCCCCCCCAAGAACAGTGGCTCCTACGAGCAGTACTTC.